This T cell receptor beta chain was sequenced for a study of T cell clonality in common variable immunodeficiency. Both groups were predominantly of Caucasian heritage. At least ten counts were recorded for this clone. The antigen is unknown. The read gets to within 3 residues of the CDR3 end, and the germline J gene fills in the rest. Study conclusions and caveats: In common variable immunodeficiency, TCR beta chains reportedly carried fewer deletions and N-nucleotide insertions. Shared TCRbeta clones were fewer between CVID subjects than controls.

Per germline, CDR1 KGHSH and CDR2 LQKENI. This CDR3 has 17 amino acids. The trim removed 3 bases at V and 6 bases at J, leaving 15 bases unmatched. Control and CVID samples contributed equal amounts of genomic DNA. Data came from immunoSEQ multiplex PCR; TCRdb stores just in-frame clones and leaves some out. The sample shows 50,000 to 65,000 clones, none of them appearing just once. V gene TRBV18 combines with J gene TRBJ1-2, with TRBD1 matching over 8 bases. The receptor comes from a person aged 18 to 75 in good health. Source material: peripheral blood mononuclear cells. Partial CDR3 DNA: TGTGCCAGCTCACCCGAAACAGACAGGGGATTCCAAGATGGC. This sequence encodes CASSPETDRGFQDG. The entire CDR3 sequence reads CASSPETDRGFQDGYTF.